The present TCR beta chain was sequenced within a study of shared clonotypes between healthy human individuals. Study as a whole: Per donor, three plates held CD4 naive cells, three held CD4 memory, two held CD8 naive and one held CD8 memory. Study-level results: Compared with clonotypes that all four donors shared, non-shared clonotypes had lower generation probabilities. Across a handful of donors, naive CD4 shared roughly 5.2%, naive CD8 around 3.5%, memory CD4 approximately 2.5%, memory CD8 about 0.38%.

This clone occurred once. The antigen is undetermined. Donors were healthy HIV-negative adults without recently reported acute infections or vaccinations. Germline V gene sequence: CDR1 MDHEN, CDR2 SYDVKM. The CDR3 runs 15 residues. V shed 5 bases and J 3 bases; nucleotides not matched to a gene: 9. TCRdb's table, derived via immunoSEQ multiplex PCR, lists solely in-frame clones and lacks some. The repertoire holds about 530,000 clones, almost 97% seen once, with approximately 0.06% in the top ten. This chain joins TRBV28 and TRBJ2-7; 8 bases line up with TRBD1. Material for sequencing was naive CD4+ T cells sorted from blood. Subset denoted: CD45RA+ positively selected. The source is a woman aged 25 to 39 in good health. The CDR3 coding sequence is TGTGCCAGCAGTATCGGGGACAGGCCAAACTACGAGCAGTACTTC. Translating it yields CASSIGDRPNYEQYF.